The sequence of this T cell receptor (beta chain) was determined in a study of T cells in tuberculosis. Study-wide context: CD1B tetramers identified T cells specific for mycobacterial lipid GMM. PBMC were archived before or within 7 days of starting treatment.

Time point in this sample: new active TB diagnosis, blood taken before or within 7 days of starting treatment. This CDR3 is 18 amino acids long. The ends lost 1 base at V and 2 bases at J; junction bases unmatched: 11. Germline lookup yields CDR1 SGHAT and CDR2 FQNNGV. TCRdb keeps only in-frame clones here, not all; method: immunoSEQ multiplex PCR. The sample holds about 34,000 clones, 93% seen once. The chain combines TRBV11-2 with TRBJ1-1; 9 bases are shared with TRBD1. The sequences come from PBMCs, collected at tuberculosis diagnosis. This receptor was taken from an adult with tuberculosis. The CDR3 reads CASSLVGSGQGINTEAFF. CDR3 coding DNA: TGTGCCAGCAGCTTAGTGGGTTCTGGACAGGGGATCAACACTGAAGCTTTCTTT.